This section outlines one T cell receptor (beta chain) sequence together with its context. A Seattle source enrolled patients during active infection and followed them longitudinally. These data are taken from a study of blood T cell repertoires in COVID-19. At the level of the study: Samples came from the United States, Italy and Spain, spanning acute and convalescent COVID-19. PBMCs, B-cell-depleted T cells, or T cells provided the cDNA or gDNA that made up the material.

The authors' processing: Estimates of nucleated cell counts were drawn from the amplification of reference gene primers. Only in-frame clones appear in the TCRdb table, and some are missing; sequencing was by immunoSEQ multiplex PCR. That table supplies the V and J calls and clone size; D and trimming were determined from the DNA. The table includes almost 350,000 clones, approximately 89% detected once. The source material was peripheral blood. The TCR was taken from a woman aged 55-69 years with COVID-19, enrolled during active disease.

CDR3 residues: CASSPGGQAMPGLGEQYF. DNA of the CDR3: TGTGCCAGCTCACCTGGCGGGCAGGCTATGCCCGGGTTGGGCGAGCAGTACTTC. The V and J genes are TRBV18 and TRBJ2-7, with a possible D match to TRBD2 (5 bases). The CDR3 is 18 amino acids. Germline CDR1 and CDR2: KGHSH and LQKENI. Trimming removed 3 bases at V and 6 bases at J, with 27 bases between. Full variable domain (outside the CDR3, taken from reference TRBV18 and TRBJ2-7): NAGVMQNPRHLVRRRGQEARLRCSPMKGHSHVYWYRQLPEEGLKFMVYLQKENIIDESGMPKERFSAEFPKEGPSILRIQQVVRGDSAAYFCASSPGGQAMPGLGEQYFGPGTRLTVT.